These 9 T cell receptor beta chains came from one sample sequenced in a study of shared clonotypes between healthy human individuals. The data were produced by immunoSEQ multiplex PCR, yet TCRdb's version contains in-frame clones alone and is incomplete. The table shows about 580,000 clones, with 98% occurring only once. Naive CD8 cells lacked CD45RO and underwent positive selection for CCR7, leaving out terminally differentiated effector memory CD45RA+ cells. Material for sequencing was naive CD8+ T cells sorted from blood. The receptors come from a man under 40 in good health.

The chain carries TRBV29-1 and TRBJ2-7; 8 positions match TRBD1. Germline V gene sequence: CDR1 SQVTM, CDR2 ANQGSEA. The CDR3 runs 14 residues. Trimming at V came to 4 bases and at J to 0 bases, leaving 5 bases not matched to a gene. The CDR3 region is CSVVSGQVSYEQYF. CDR3 sequence (DNA): TGCAGCGTTGTTTCGGGACAGGTCTCCTACGAGCAGTACTTC.

The V call is TRBV27, the J call TRBJ2-1; 12 bases fit TRBD2. CDR1 is MNHEY, CDR2 SMNVEV, per germline (reference sequence). The ends lost 4 bases at V and 1 base at J; junction bases unmatched: 8. The length of the CDR3 is 18 residues. The CDR3, as DNA: TGTGCCAGCAGTTCATCACTAGCGGGAGGTACTTCCTACAATGAGCAGTTCTTC. Protein product: CASSSSLAGGTSYNEQFF.

The chain links TRBV7-2 to TRBJ2-3; 8 bases map to TRBD2. Trimming removed 0 bases from V and 0 bases from J; junction bases left unmatched: 17. Germline V gene sequence: CDR1 SGHTA, CDR2 FQGNSA. The CDR3 spans 21 residues. CDR3 in amino acids: CASSLAPHPISGGRSTDTQYF. CDR3 DNA: TGTGCCAGCAGCTTAGCGCCCCACCCCATAAGTGGCGGGAGGAGCACAGATACGCAGTATTTT.

This chain uses TRBV19 with TRBJ1-1; maybe TRBD1 (6 bases). V was clipped by 3 bases and J by 3 bases, with 14 bases between them. This CDR3 contains 15 residues. The germline gives CDR1 LNHDA, CDR2 SQIVND (reference sequence). The CDR3 DNA reads as TGTGCCAGTAGTATCGATGCAGGGGCCGACACTGAAGCTTTCTTT. Encoded protein: CASSIDAGADTEAFF.

The chain is built from TRBV7-6 and TRBJ2-7, with 11 bases identical to TRBD1. This CDR3 has 15 amino acids. The V gene's germline CDR1 is SGHVS and CDR2 FNYEAQ. J gave up 3 bases and V 5 bases, and 6 bases lay outside the gene matches. The CDR3 DNA sequence: TGTGCCAGCAGCCCGGGGACAGGGGGGCTCTACGAGCAGTACTTC. Its translation: CASSPGTGGLYEQYF.

The V gene is TRBV9, the J gene TRBJ2-3; 10 bases agree with TRBD2. The CDR3 runs to 17 residues. V shed 4 bases and J 3 bases; nucleotides not matched to a gene: 11. Germline lookup yields CDR1 SGDLS and CDR2 YYNGEE. CDR3 region: CASSPSGLAELTDTQYF. CDR3 nucleotides: TGTGCCAGCAGCCCCAGCGGACTAGCGGAGCTGACAGATACGCAGTATTTT.

The chain combines TRBV9 with TRBJ2-3, with a weak D call TRBD1 (6 bases). The CDR3 contains 16 residues. Trimming cost V 2 bases and J 0 bases, with 13 bases left between them. Germline V gene data show CDR1 as SGDLS and CDR2 as YYNGEE. The DNA of the CDR3 is TGTGCCAGCAGCGTTCCTCCGGACAGAAGCACAGATACGCAGTATTTT. Translated, it gives CASSVPPDRSTDTQYF.

The chain has TRBV6-5 and TRBJ2-1, with 7 bases matching TRBD2. Trimming removed 6 bases from V and 8 bases from J; junction bases left unmatched: 1. The CDR3 consists of 11 residues. Germline CDR1 is MNHEY and CDR2 is SVGAGI. The CDR3 DNA is TGTGCCAGCAGCGCGGGAGATGAGCAGTTCTTC. Encoded protein: CASSAGDEQFF.

This chain joins TRBV11-2 and TRBJ2-1; D tentatively fits TRBD1 or TRBD2 (5 bases each). Germline CDR1 and CDR2: SGHAT and FQNNGV. The CDR3 sequence is 13 residues long. Trimming removed 3 bases at V and 7 bases at J, with 10 bases between. CDR3: CASSFGTMNEQFF. CDR3 DNA: TGTGCCAGCAGCTTTGGGACGATGAATGAGCAGTTCTTC.